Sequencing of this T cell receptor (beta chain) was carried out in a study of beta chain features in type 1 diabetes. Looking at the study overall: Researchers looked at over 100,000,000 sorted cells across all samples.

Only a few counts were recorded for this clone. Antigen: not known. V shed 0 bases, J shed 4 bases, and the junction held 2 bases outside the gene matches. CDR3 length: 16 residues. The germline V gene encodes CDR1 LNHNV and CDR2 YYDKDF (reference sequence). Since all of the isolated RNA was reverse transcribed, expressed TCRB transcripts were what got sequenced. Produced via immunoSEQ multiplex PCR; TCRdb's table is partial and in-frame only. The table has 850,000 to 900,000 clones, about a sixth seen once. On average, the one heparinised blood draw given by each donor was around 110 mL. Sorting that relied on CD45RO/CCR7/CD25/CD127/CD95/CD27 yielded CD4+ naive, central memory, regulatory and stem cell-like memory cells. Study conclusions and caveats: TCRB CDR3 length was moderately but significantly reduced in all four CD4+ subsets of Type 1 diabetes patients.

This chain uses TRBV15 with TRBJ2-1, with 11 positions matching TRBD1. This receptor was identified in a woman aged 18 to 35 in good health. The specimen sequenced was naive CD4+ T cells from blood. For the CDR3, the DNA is TGTGCCACCAGCAGAGAAGGACAGGGGGCATACAATGAGCAGTTCTTC. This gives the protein CATSREGQGAYNEQFF.